The 8 T cell receptor beta chains reported below all come from one sample, sequenced in a study of shared clonotypes between healthy human individuals. Repertoires were generated with immunoSEQ multiplex PCR, while TCRdb's copy carries only in-frame clones and drops some. There are 2 million to 2.5 million clones in the sample; roughly 93% occur only once, and roughly 0.36% lies in the top ten. Material for sequencing was naive CD4+ T cells from PBMCs. The sample's subset: CD45RA+ positively selected. The origin of the receptors is a man between 18 and 35 years old in good health. Some clones in this sample may be carry-over from other donors' samples.

For this clone: The same CDR3 also results from other DNA sequences found in this sample. This chain joins TRBV7-9 and TRBJ2-5; the match to TRBD2 covers 12 bases. This CDR3 comprises 15 residues. CDR1 and CDR2 from the germline V gene are SEHNR and FQNEAQ (reference sequence). The junction had 4 bases not matched to a gene; V was cut back by 3 bases and J by 5 bases. CDR3 coding DNA: TGTGCCAGCAGCTTTAGGGGGACTAGCGGGGAGACCCAGTACTTC. Protein product: CASSFRGTSGETQYF. The complete variable domain, with remaining parts taken from reference TRBV7-9 and TRBJ2-5, reads DTGVSQNPRHKITKRGQNVTFRCDPISEHNRLYWYRQTLGQGPEFLTYFQNEAQLEKSRLLSDRFSAERPKGSFSTLEIQRTEQGDSAMYLCASSFRGTSGETQYFGPGTRLLVL.

The chain uses TRBV5-1 and TRBJ2-2; D unresolved. Trimming took 3 bases from V and 3 from J, leaving 15 bases between them. Germline values: CDR1 SGHRS, CDR2 YFSETQ. This CDR3 is 16 amino acids long. The CDR3, as DNA: TGCGCCAGCAGCTGGACGAGACCCTTCGACACCGGGGAGCTGTTTTTT. Protein sequence: CASSWTRPFDTGELFF. Looking up the rest from reference TRBV5-1 and TRBJ2-2 gives the full variable domain: KAGVTQTPRYLIKTRGQQVTLSCSPISGHRSVSWYQQTPGQGLQFLFEYFSETQRNKGNFPGRFSGRQFSNSRSEMNVSTLELGDSALYLCASSWTRPFDTGELFFGEGSRLTVL.

The CDR3 nucleotides read TGTGCCAGCAGCTCGGGCGGAATCCGAGGTTGGAATGAGCAGTTCTTC. Protein product: CASSSGGIRGWNEQFF. This chain connects TRBV5-4 to TRBJ2-1; D gene ambiguous. This CDR3 has 16 amino acids. The germline V gene encodes CDR1 SGHNT and CDR2 YYREEE (reference sequence). V was trimmed by 3 bases and J by 7 bases, leaving 20 bases between them.

V gene TRBV6-1 combines with J gene TRBJ1-2, with D unresolved. V lost 6 bases and J 13 bases, leaving 15 bases between the germline ends. Germline CDR1 reads MNHNS; CDR2 reads SASEGT. The CDR3 has 11 amino acids. In DNA, the CDR3 is TGTGCCAGCAGCACCGTGAGGGCCCGCACCTTC. Its protein product is CASSTVRARTF.

The CDR3 spells CASSPGQTDYNEQFF. As DNA, the CDR3 is TGTGCCAGCAGCCCAGGACAAACCGACTACAATGAGCAGTTCTTC. This rearrangement joins TRBV7-9 to TRBJ2-1; TRBD1 is a possible D gene (5 bases). Per the germline V gene, CDR1 is SEHNR and CDR2 is FQNEAQ (reference sequence). V lost 5 bases to trimming and J lost 3 bases, with 14 bases between them. The CDR3 runs 15 residues.

V usage is TRBV19 and J usage is TRBJ2-7; D unclear. The V gene's germline CDR1 is LNHDA and CDR2 SQIVND (reference sequence). V was clipped by 0 bases and J by 3 bases, with 6 bases between them. This CDR3 comprises 13 residues. The CDR3 loop is CASSIDAFYEQYF. Written as DNA, the CDR3 is TGTGCCAGTAGTATAGACGCGTTCTACGAGCAGTACTTC. Supplemented by reference TRBV19 and TRBJ2-7, the full variable domain reads DGGITQSPKYLFRKEGQNVTLSCEQNLNHDAMYWYRQDPGQGLRLIYYSQIVNDFQKGDIAEGYSVSREKKESFPLTVTSAQKNPTAFYLCASSIDAFYEQYFGPGTRLTVT.

The genes are TRBV28 and TRBJ1-3, with 7 bases identical to TRBD1. V was pared by 6 bases and J by 8 bases, with 7 bases of the junction left unmatched. Germline-derived CDR1 and CDR2 are MDHEN and SYDVKM. CDR3 length: 13 residues. The CDR3 region has the DNA TGTGCCAGCAGAAGACAGGGAGGGGACACCATATATTTT. It yields the protein CASRRQGGDTIYF.

The CDR3 protein is CASRRENFSEQYF. DNA for the CDR3: TGTGCCAGCAGGCGGGAGAATTTTTCGGAGCAGTACTTC. The chain employs TRBV28 and TRBJ2-7, with TRBD2 matching 7 bases. The CDR3 is made up of 13 amino acids. J was trimmed by 7 bases and V by 6 bases; bases with no gene match: 9. The germline V gene encodes CDR1 MDHEN and CDR2 SYDVKM.